The T cell receptor beta chain described here comes from a study of T cell responses to AZD1222 COVID-19 vaccine. Using immunoSEQ multiplex PCR, the repertoire was profiled, and TCRdb retains in-frame clones only, with some absent. This table holds more than 80,000 clones, around 91% found once. V gave up 6 bases and J gave up 8 bases, with 10 bases separating them. Germline V gives CDR1 WNHNN, CDR2 SYGVQD (reference sequence). The CDR3 covers 12 residues. General study findings and limits: Most donors were white British and more were female, and clonal diversity was possibly underestimated. In the spike-specific TCR repertoire, nearly half reportedly target unmutated variant regions. Baseline seropositivity characterized only a handful of AZD1222 recipients.

Comment on this clone: As yet, its antigen is unknown.

The chain recombines TRBV10-1 with TRBJ2-2; D not resolved. The source was peripheral blood, collected 28 days after the second AZD1222 dose. This TCR was recovered from an adult who received the AZD1222 COVID-19 vaccine. As DNA, the CDR3 is TGCGCCAGCAGCGGAGCGAGTGGGGAGCTGTTTTTT. Protein sequence: CASSGASGELFF.